The subject of this entry is one T cell receptor beta chain. Its cognate antigen is unknown. The data were obtained in a study of T cells in narcolepsy. Study summary: Donors had narcolepsy type 1 or type 2, or were healthy controls.

The germline V gene encodes CDR1 MDHEN and CDR2 SYDVKM. This CDR3 comprises 14 residues. Trimming shortened V by 2 bases and J by 7 bases, and 14 bases separated the two germline ends. Sequencing was performed with immunoSEQ multiplex PCR; in TCRdb, only in-frame clones are kept and a portion is missing. The sample includes 30,000 to 40,000 clones, 82% of them seen just once. Whole-study findings and limits: Healthy controls reportedly lacked the autoreactive clonotypes serially found in patients' blood. Autoreactive HCRT-specific and TRIB2-specific clonotypes were marked in same-patient CSF-versus-blood CD4+ comparisons.

What was sequenced was CD45RA- memory CD4+ T cells from PBMCs. This TCR came from a human donor with narcolepsy. The rearrangement joins TRBV28 to TRBJ2-5; D is perhaps TRBD2 (5 bases). The CDR3 nucleotides are TGTGCCAGCAGTTTAACTAGTACTCTAGGGACCCAGTACTTC. Residues: CASSLTSTLGTQYF.